Each of the 19 T cell receptor beta chains below was sequenced from the same sample in a study of blood T cell repertoires in COVID-19. Measured with immunoSEQ multiplex PCR; TCRdb has only the in-frame clones, and not every one. The sample consists of fewer than 35,000 clones, about 85% of them appearing once. Source material: peripheral blood. The receptors were gathered from a man in his fifties or sixties with active or convalescent COVID-19.

The sample holds a few counts of this clone. The chain recombines TRBV7-2 with TRBJ2-1, with a tentative D call TRBD2 (6 bases). The ends were cut back, 6 bases at V and 8 bases at J, with 20 bases in the middle. The CDR3 is 15 residues long. CDR1 and CDR2 from the germline V gene are SGHTA and FQGNSA. The CDR3 DNA sequence: TGTGCCAGCAGTCGCCCCTTATGGGGGGATGATGAGCAGTTCTTC. Translating it yields CASSRPLWGDDEQFF.

This chain joins TRBV6-5 and TRBJ2-1, with 11 bases aligning to TRBD2. V lost 0 bases and J lost 8; bases outside the gene matches: 6. The CDR3 is 16 residues long. Germline V lookup: CDR1 MNHEY, CDR2 SVGAGI. As DNA, the CDR3 is TGTGCCAGCAGTTACTCCATTAGCGGGGGGGTGTATGAGCAGTTCTTC. Its protein is CASSYSISGGVYEQFF.

The chain is built from TRBV15 and TRBJ2-5; no reliable D call. There are 13 residues in the CDR3. Germline CDR1 reads LNHNV; CDR2 reads YYDKDF (reference sequence). V was shortened by 0 bases and J by 5 bases, with 7 bases between the two germline ends. CDR3 sequence (DNA): TGTGCCACCAGCAGAGATCGGTCGGAGACCCAGTACTTC. Translated: CATSRDRSETQYF. Using reference TRBV15 and TRBJ2-5 for the parts outside the CDR3, the full variable domain is DAMVIQNPRYQVTQFGKPVTLSCSQTLNHNVMYWYQQKSSQAPKLLFHYYDKDFNNEADTPDNFQSRRPNTSFCFLDIRSPGLGDTAMYLCATSRDRSETQYFGPGTRLLVL.

This clone was recorded once. V is TRBV6-6 and J is TRBJ2-3, with 13 bases fitting TRBD2. This CDR3 has 20 residues. With 6 bases clipped from V and 0 bases from J, the junction kept 15 bases outside the gene matches. Germline V CDR1 and CDR2: MNHNY, SVGAGI (reference sequence). In nucleotides, the CDR3 is TGTGCCAGCAGCCAAGGGTTGACTAGCGGGAGGACAGTGAGCACAGATACGCAGTATTTT. Translating it yields CASSQGLTSGRTVSTDTQYF.

The chain is built from TRBV7-9 and TRBJ2-3; 7 positions match TRBD1. The CDR3 runs to 15 residues. With V trimmed by 7 bases and J by 0 bases, 7 bases remained unmatched. The germline CDR1 and CDR2 sequences are SEHNR and FQNEAQ (reference sequence). CDR3 in amino acids: CASTLDRRSTDTQYF. CDR3 DNA sequence: TGTGCCAGCACCCTGGACAGGCGTAGCACAGATACGCAGTATTTT. Using reference TRBV7-9 and TRBJ2-3 for the parts outside the CDR3, the full variable domain is DTGVSQNPRHKITKRGQNVTFRCDPISEHNRLYWYRQTLGQGPEFLTYFQNEAQLEKSRLLSDRFSAERPKGSFSTLEIQRTEQGDSAMYLCASTLDRRSTDTQYFGPGTRLTVL.

The chain employs TRBV11-2 and TRBJ2-5; D not certain. Germline V lookup: CDR1 SGHAT, CDR2 FQNNGV. The CDR3 covers 11 residues. V was clipped by 5 bases and J by 2 bases, with 3 bases between them. The CDR3 bases are TGTGCCAGCAGCACTCAAGAGACCCAGTACTTC. Protein product: CASSTQETQYF.

The rearrangement links TRBV6-5 to TRBJ2-7; 10 bases map to TRBD2. CDR3 length equals 14 residues. Germline CDR1 is MNHEY and CDR2 is SVGAGI. Losses at the gene ends were 6 bases for V and 3 bases for J; bases not matched to a gene: 5. CDR3 DNA: TGTGCCAGCAGACGACTAGCGGGTGGCTACGAGCAGTACTTC. This translates into CASRRLAGGYEQYF.

V gene TRBV30 combines with J gene TRBJ2-7; D uncertain. V was shortened by 3 bases and J by 4 bases, with 13 bases between the two germline ends. The CDR3 consists of 13 residues. The germline V gene has CDR1 GTSNPN and CDR2 SVGIG (reference sequence). In DNA form, the CDR3 reads TGTGCCTGGAGCAACTACTACGGGTACGAGCAGTACTTC. Its protein is CAWSNYYGYEQYF.

The chain carries TRBV27 and TRBJ1-2, with a possible D match to TRBD1 (5 bases). Per the germline V gene, CDR1 is MNHEY and CDR2 is SMNVEV (reference sequence). V dropped 5 bases and J dropped 7 bases, with 17 bases sitting between them. This CDR3 comprises 14 residues. CDR3 coding DNA: TGTGCCAGCAGTCCTCGACAGCTATCCTCTGGCTACACCTTC. Protein sequence: CASSPRQLSSGYTF.

The genes are TRBV29-1 and TRBJ1-4; the match to TRBD1 covers 10 bases. V was pared by 6 bases and J by 4 bases, with 5 bases of the junction left unmatched. CDR3 length: 14 amino acids. Germline CDR1 reads SQVTM; CDR2 reads ANQGSEA. The CDR3 is CSVRQGAFNEKLFF. Written as DNA, the CDR3 is TGCAGCGTCCGACAGGGGGCGTTTAATGAAAAACTGTTTTTT.

This clone is a singleton in its sample. V gene TRBV28 combines with J gene TRBJ2-2, with D maybe TRBD2 (5 bases). This CDR3 comprises 16 residues. Germline CDR1 is MDHEN and CDR2 is SYDVKM. The V gene lost 5 bases and the J gene lost 2 bases, with 15 bases spanning the gap. As DNA, the CDR3 is TGTGCCAGCAGTCTTCGAGGACTCGTTAACACCGGGGAGCTGTTTTTT. Encoded protein: CASSLRGLVNTGELFF.

V and J are TRBV15 and TRBJ2-5; a possible D gene is TRBD2 (6 bases). V lost 0 bases and J 7 bases, leaving 12 bases between the germline ends. The CDR3 is 14 amino acids. Looked up from germline, CDR1 is LNHNV and CDR2 is YYDKDF (reference sequence). The CDR3 spells CATSRDRGFATQYF. CDR3 bases: TGTGCCACCAGCAGAGATCGGGGGTTTGCGACCCAGTACTTC.

This chain uses TRBV2 with TRBJ1-6; D might be TRBD1 (5 bases). Germline V gives CDR1 SNHLY, CDR2 FYNNEI. This CDR3 has 15 residues. V lost 3 bases and J 7 bases, leaving 13 bases between the germline ends. The CDR3 here is CASSEEGTGNSPLHF. CDR3 coding DNA: TGTGCCAGCAGTGAGGAAGGGACTGGGAATTCACCCCTCCACTTT. The complete variable domain, with remaining parts taken from reference TRBV2 and TRBJ1-6, reads EPEVTQTPSHQVTQMGQEVILRCVPISNHLYFYWYRQILGQKVEFLVSFYNNEISEKSEIFDDQFSVERPDGSNFTLKIRSTKLEDSAMYFCASSEEGTGNSPLHFGNGTRLTVT.

This clone was observed a handful of times. The genes are TRBV3-1 (or the pseudogene TRBV3-2) and TRBJ1-4; D may be TRBD1 (5 bases). The CDR3 is made up of 15 amino acids. The germline V gene encodes CDR1 LGHDT and CDR2 YNNKEL (reference sequence). The V end was cut by 1 base, the J end by 8 bases, with 14 bases between. CDR3 sequence: CASSQGGGPWEKLFF. The CDR3 nucleotides read TGTGCCAGCAGCCAAGGGGGGGGTCCTTGGGAAAAACTGTTTTTT.

This CDR3 is CASRGDRVYGYTF. The CDR3 nucleotides are TGTGCCAGCAGGGGGGACAGGGTCTATGGCTACACCTTC. This sequence joins TRBV2 and TRBJ1-2; 9 bases are a match to TRBD1. Germline CDR1 SNHLY, CDR2 FYNNEI. This CDR3 has 13 residues. V gave up 6 bases and J gave up 4 bases; unmatched junction bases: 3.

The chain is built from TRBV27 and TRBJ2-7; 8 bases align to TRBD2. CDR3 length equals 14 residues. Trimming took 7 bases from V and 4 from J; bases not matched to a gene: 9. CDR1 is MNHEY, CDR2 SMNVEV, per germline (reference sequence). CDR3 DNA sequence: TGTGCCAGCACCTGGGGACTAGGATCATACGAGCAGTACTTC. It codes for CASTWGLGSYEQYF.

The rearrangement joins TRBV7-9 to TRBJ2-1, with TRBD2 as a possible D gene (6 bases). CDR1 is SEHNR, CDR2 FQNEAQ, per germline (reference sequence). V lost 4 bases to trimming and J lost 15 bases, with 25 bases between them. This CDR3 has 15 residues. CDR3 amino acids: CASSSFKHPGLGGFF. CDR3 DNA: TGTGCCAGCAGCTCCTTTAAACATCCGGGGCTGGGAGGGTTCTTC. Supplemented by reference TRBV7-9 and TRBJ2-1, the full variable domain reads DTGVSQNPRHKITKRGQNVTFRCDPISEHNRLYWYRQTLGQGPEFLTYFQNEAQLEKSRLLSDRFSAERPKGSFSTLEIQRTEQGDSAMYLCASSSFKHPGLGGFFGPGTRLTVL.

CDR3 bases: TGTGCCTGGAGTAGGGACAGGGGTGCGACAAACACCATATATTTT. Translation: CAWSRDRGATNTIYF. The chain recombines TRBV30 with TRBJ1-3; 10 bases line up with TRBD1. Trimming at V came to 2 bases and at J to 6 bases, leaving 7 bases not matched to a gene. This CDR3 has 15 amino acids. Germline-derived CDR1 and CDR2 are GTSNPN and SVGIG (reference sequence).

The V and J genes are TRBV5-1 and TRBJ2-7; 7 bases align to TRBD2. After removal of 0 bases from V and 3 bases from J, the junction contained 6 bases not matched to a gene. This CDR3 has 15 amino acids. Germline-derived CDR1 and CDR2 are SGHRS and YFSETQ. CDR3 bases: TGCGCCAGCAGCTTGGGACATAGCGGGCTCTACGAGCAGTACTTC. This gives the protein CASSLGHSGLYEQYF.